This paragraph covers one TCR beta chain sequence. No antigen is known for it. Vbeta (60) and Jbeta (13) primers were used in the PCR. The repertoire was sequenced with immunoSEQ multiplex PCR; TCRdb's copy has only in-frame clones and lacks some. The table lists fewer than 250,000 clones, around four fifths of them singletons, with about 10% in the top ten. Germline assignment: CDR1 MNHNY and CDR2 SVGAGI (reference sequence). V lost 6 bases to trimming and J lost 6 bases, with 14 bases between them. The CDR3 is 13 residues long. The sample is drawn from a study of cytomegalovirus exposure and HLA in healthy donors. Study-wide findings and caveats: Researchers counted roughly 150 TCR beta chains as cytomegalovirus-associated. About 87% or about 30% of the time was how often most TCR beta V segments were productive, according to an earlier analysis. It is likely that the observed cluster of highly shared sequence variants was a sequencing artifact. Later analysis demonstrated an association between a missense DCLRE1C variant and TCR beta V- and J-gene trimming.

This chain links TRBV6-6 with TRBJ1-1; D is perhaps TRBD1 (6 bases). This clonotype was obtained from a woman aged 50 to 60 in good health and CMV-seropositive. Sequenced sample: PBMCs. DNA for the CDR3: TGTGCCAGCAGCCCCAGATGGACAGCTGAAGCTTTCTTT. Residues: CASSPRWTAEAFF.